One and the same sample provided the 5 T cell receptor beta chains below, sequenced in a study of T cells after posttransplantation cyclophosphamide. The assay was immunoSEQ multiplex PCR, and TCRdb's table has in-frame clones only and misses some. The table includes some 2,000 clones, roughly 94% detected once. Sequenced: CD4+ T cells sorted from bone marrow. These receptors were taken from a woman between 50 and 59 years old in good health and a related stem cell transplant donor.

This clone was recorded only once. The genes are TRBV30 and TRBJ1-1; D uncertain. The germline V gene has CDR1 GTSNPN and CDR2 SVGIG (reference sequence). The ends were cut back, 2 bases at V and 2 bases at J, with 9 bases in the middle. The CDR3 contains 13 residues. The CDR3 DNA is TGTGCCTGGAGTCCGGGTTATAACACTGAAGCTTTCTTT. Translation: CAWSPGYNTEAFF. Using reference TRBV30 and TRBJ1-1 for the parts outside the CDR3, the full variable domain is SQTIHQWPATLVQPVGSPLSLECTVEGTSNPNLYWYRQAAGRGLQLLFYSVGIGQISSEVPQNLSASRPQDRQFILSSKKLLLSDSGFYLCAWSPGYNTEAFFGQGTRLTVV.

The rearrangement joins TRBV5-1 to TRBJ2-3; D unclear. This CDR3 has 13 residues. V was cut by 4 bases and J by 6 bases, with 12 bases left in between. Germline loops: CDR1 SGHRS, CDR2 YFSETQ. CDR3 residues: CASSPHFGDTQYF. In DNA, the CDR3 is TGCGCCAGCAGCCCCCACTTCGGGGATACGCAGTATTTT.

V gene TRBV5-1 combines with J gene TRBJ2-2; no clear D gene. With 0 bases removed from V and 8 bases from J, the gap between germline ends came to 14 bases. CDR3 length equals 15 residues. Looked up from germline, CDR1 is SGHRS and CDR2 is YFSETQ. CDR3: CASSLASPEAGELFF. The CDR3, as DNA: TGCGCCAGCAGCTTGGCCTCCCCCGAGGCAGGGGAGCTGTTTTTT.

The chain recombines TRBV19 with TRBJ2-7; 7 nucleotides match TRBD1. The CDR3 is 15 amino acids. Per the germline V gene, CDR1 is LNHDA and CDR2 is SQIVND (reference sequence). Germline trimming cut 5 bases from V and 5 bases from J; bases unmatched to any gene: 12. CDR3 nucleotides: TGTGCCAGTAGTCTTGCACAGGACAGGCTCCACGAGCAGTACTTC. Protein product: CASSLAQDRLHEQYF.

The chain employs TRBV10-3 and TRBJ1-1; D is unresolved. CDR1 and CDR2 (germline): ENHRY, SYGVKD. The germline V and J ends were trimmed by 0 bases and 8 bases, with 7 bases remaining between them. This CDR3 spans 12 amino acids. CDR3 residues: CAISESSGEAFF. The CDR3 DNA reads as TGTGCCATCAGTGAGTCCTCGGGAGAAGCTTTCTTT.